The TCR beta chain under discussion was sequenced for a study of blood T cell repertoires in COVID-19. For the study at large: Samples representing acute and convalescent COVID-19 were sourced from the United States, Italy and Spain. PBMCs, B-cell-depleted T cells, or T cells provided the cDNA or gDNA that made up the material.

Per the authors' pipeline: Reference gene primers were amplified, and this amplification served to estimate nucleated cell counts. Sequenced by immunoSEQ multiplex PCR; TCRdb stores in-frame clones only, minus some. V, J and clone size reflect that table, while D and trimming were determined from the DNA. This table has some 88,000 clones, around nine tenths appearing once. Germline CDR1 reads MNHEY; CDR2 reads SVGAGI. This CDR3 contains 12 residues. V was cut by 7 bases and J by 1 base, with 7 bases left in between. The clonotype comes from a man aged 55 to 70 with acute or convalescent COVID-19. The genes are TRBV6-5 and TRBJ1-1; no clear D gene. The sample comprised peripheral blood. CDR3 residues: CASISGNTEAFF. The CDR3 DNA follows: TGTGCCAGCATTTCCGGGAACACTGAAGCTTTCTTT.